This TCR beta chain was sequenced for a study of cytomegalovirus exposure and HLA in healthy donors. Turning to the study itself: A subsequent analysis stated that the 110 or so validation repertoires were run on the same platform as the roughly 620 first-cohort repertoires.

CDR3 length equals 13 residues. Trimming removed 1 base from V and 7 bases from J, with 11 bases in between. CDR1 is LNHDA, CDR2 SQIVND, per germline (reference sequence). General observations from the study: The study labeled 180 or so TCR beta chains cytomegalovirus-associated. Most TCR sequences were rare, but some public TCRs occurred in many donors.

For this clone: Its antigen is unidentified.

Repertoires were generated with immunoSEQ multiplex PCR, while TCRdb's copy carries only in-frame clones and drops some. Altogether roughly 180,000 clones are present, 86% being singletons, with the ten largest covering less than 9.5%. The gene calls are TRBV19 and TRBJ2-7; D remains unclear. Input material: PBMCs. The sequence was obtained from a man under 40 in good health and CMV-seropositive. CDR3 bases: TGTGCCAGTAGTATAGGGTCGTTGGGAGAGCAGTACTTC. Its protein is CASSIGSLGEQYF.